This is a list of T cell receptor beta chains from one sample in a study of blood T cell repertoires in COVID-19. Some clones are missing from TCRdb's copy, which holds only in-frame ones; the method was immunoSEQ multiplex PCR. The sample consists of approximately 76,000 clones, approximately 86% of them appearing once. Input material: peripheral blood. The receptors derive from a woman aged 60-70 years with acute or convalescent COVID-19. The CDR3 runs from the conserved cysteine through the conserved F or W. The D gene is left open where the match is weak. Clone size appears in some rows only: once, few, many, or a class for an expanded clone.

TRBJ1-1 NA TRBV18 NA CASSPRKLGQLPMNTEAFF TGTGCCAGCTCACCACGCAAGCTAGGACAGTTGCCCATGAACACTGAAGCTTTCTTT
TRBJ2-4 NA TRBV19 NA CASRQPPTGAKNIQYF TGTGCCAGTAGACAACCCCCAACAGGGGCCAAAAACATTCAGTACTTC
TRBJ2-1 NA TRBV7-9 TRBD1 CASSLGTEPTNEQFF TGTGCCAGCAGCCTGGGGACAGAACCTACCAATGAGCAGTTCTTC
TRBJ1-2 once TRBV5-1 NA CASSLDGGGSGGYTF TGCGCCAGCAGCTTGGACGGTGGGGGCTCCGGGGGCTACACCTTC
TRBJ1-5 NA TRBV30 TRBD1 CAWSVGTDNQPQHF TGTGCCTGGAGTGTAGGGACAGATAATCAGCCCCAGCATTTT
TRBJ2-5 NA TRBV7-9 NA CASSLRGTGRETQYF TGTGCCAGCAGCTTAAGGGGTACAGGACGAGAGACCCAGTACTTC
TRBJ2-3 NA TRBV5-4 TRBD2 CASRVEASGGGTQYF TGTGCCAGCAGGGTGGAGGCTAGCGGGGGTGGTACGCAGTATTTT
TRBJ2-5 NA TRBV27 TRBD2 CASRGSGEETQYF TGTGCCAGCAGAGGTAGCGGGGAAGAGACCCAGTACTTC
TRBJ2-5 once TRBV27 TRBD2 CASSALAGGLGTQYF TGTGCCAGCAGTGCTTTGGCGGGGGGGCTTGGGACCCAGTACTTC
TRBJ2-5 once TRBV7-3 NA CASSDSGETQYF TGTGCCAGCAGCGATTCGGGGGAGACCCAGTACTTC
TRBJ1-6 NA TRBV15 TRBD1 CATSSRDRGHSPLHF TGTGCCACCAGCAGCCGGGACAGGGGGCATTCACCCCTCCACTTT
TRBJ2-7 NA TRBV6-4 NA CASSELGGMTEQYF TGTGCCAGCAGTGAGCTCGGCGGGATGACTGAGCAGTACTTC
TRBJ1-6 NA TRBV28 NA CASSFPVANSPLHF TGTGCCAGCAGTTTCCCGGTCGCCAATTCACCCCTCCACTTT
TRBJ1-1 few TRBV6-4 NA CASSERQATEAFF TGTGCCAGCAGTGAAAGACAAGCCACTGAAGCTTTCTTT
TRBJ1-1 NA TRBV6-1 NA CASSEYSNREF TGTGCCAGCAGTGAATACTCCAATCGTGAGTTT
TRBJ2-5 NA TRBV10-3 TRBD2 CAIRNGGETQYF TGTGCCATCAGGAACGGGGGGGAGACCCAGTACTTC
TRBJ1-6 NA TRBV7-3 NA CASSLNGGTGSPLHF TGTGCCAGCAGCTTAAACGGGGGAACGGGATCACCCCTCCACTTT
TRBJ2-2 NA TRBV25-1 NA CASSEVNKRMFF TGTGCCAGCAGTGAAGTGAACAAACGAATGTTTTTT
TRBJ2-7 NA TRBV5-1 TRBD1 CASSWDRVPYEQYF TGCGCCAGCAGCTGGGACAGGGTGCCCTACGAGCAGTACTTC
TRBJ1-2 NA TRBV12-5 NA CASGFSNYGYTF TGTGCTAGTGGTTTCTCTAACTATGGCTACACCTTC
TRBJ2-7 few TRBV3-1/TRBV3-2 NA CASSAYRGSTYEQYF TGTGCCAGCAGCGCTTATAGGGGCAGCACCTACGAGCAGTACTTC
TRBJ2-2 NA TRBV9 TRBD1 CASSVGQGRTGELFF TGTGCCAGCAGCGTTGGACAGGGCCGGACCGGGGAGCTGTTTTTT
TRBJ1-3 NA TRBV15 TRBD1 CATSRNTGTEGNTIYF TGTGCCACCAGCAGAAACACCGGGACAGAAGGAAACACCATATATTTT
TRBJ2-5 NA TRBV3-1/TRBV3-2 NA CASSQGGTGVSSQYF TGTGCCAGCAGCCAAGGAGGGACGGGGGTTTCGTCCCAGTACTTC
TRBJ1-2 NA TRBV19 TRBD1 CASSITGANYGYTF TGTGCCAGTAGTATCACAGGGGCCAACTATGGCTACACCTTC
TRBJ1-5 NA TRBV5-4 NA CASSLQGRNSEPQHF TGTGCCAGCAGCTTGCAGGGCCGTAACTCTGAACCCCAGCATTTT
TRBJ1-2 NA TRBV3-1/TRBV3-2 TRBD1 CASSQAQGEDGYTF TGTGCCAGCAGCCAAGCTCAGGGGGAGGATGGCTACACCTTC
TRBJ2-5 NA TRBV6-6 NA CASHGGRTETQYF TGTGCCAGCCACGGGGGGCGAACGGAGACCCAGTACTTC
TRBJ1-4 once TRBV2 NA CATGPRGDEKLFF TGTGCCACCGGCCCTAGGGGCGACGAAAAACTGTTTTTT
TRBJ2-3 NA TRBV19 TRBD1 CASSIGQGKADTQYF TGTGCCAGTAGTATCGGACAGGGGAAAGCAGATACGCAGTATTTT
TRBJ2-5 NA TRBV28 NA CASTNPGTQETQYF TGTGCCAGCACCAACCCGGGAACGCAAGAGACCCAGTACTTC
TRBJ1-1 NA TRBV5-6 NA CASSAGGREAFF TGTGCCAGCAGCGCAGGTGGTAGGGAAGCTTTCTTT
TRBJ2-4 NA TRBV7-8 NA CASSPIPESVAKNIQYF TGTGCCAGCAGCCCCATACCGGAGAGCGTCGCCAAAAACATTCAGTACTTC
TRBJ1-2 NA TRBV25-1 TRBD1 CASSGRQGKLYYGYTF TGTGCCAGCAGTGGTAGACAGGGAAAGTTGTACTATGGCTACACCTTC
TRBJ2-7 NA TRBV30 NA CAWSLDRYEQYF TGTGCCTGGAGCCTAGACCGGTACGAGCAGTACTTC
TRBJ1-2 few TRBV3-1/TRBV3-2 NA CASSPGANYGYTF TGTGCCAGCAGCCCCGGAGCGAACTATGGCTACACCTTC
TRBJ1-4 NA TRBV2 TRBD1 CARGGFGEKLFF TGTGCCAGAGGGGGCTTTGGGGAAAAACTGTTTTTT
TRBJ2-3 NA TRBV2 TRBD1 CASQRDRRPLDTQYF TGTGCCAGCCAACGGGACAGGCGACCTCTAGATACGCAGTATTTT
TRBJ2-1 NA TRBV5-1 NA CASSLRPGSSSYNEQFF TGCGCCAGCAGCTTGAGGCCCGGGTCAAGCTCCTACAATGAGCAGTTCTTC
TRBJ1-2 NA TRBV7-8 NA CASSSSRSDYGYTF TGTGCCAGCAGCTCGTCCCGGTCGGACTATGGCTACACCTTC
TRBJ1-6 NA TRBV13 TRBD1 CASSLEPQGFDNSPLHF TGTGCCAGCAGCTTAGAACCACAGGGGTTCGATAATTCACCCCTCCACTTT
TRBJ1-4 NA TRBV5-4 NA CVSSFGRGSNEKLFF TGTGTCAGCAGCTTCGGGAGGGGTTCTAATGAAAAACTGTTTTTT
TRBJ2-5 NA TRBV29-1 TRBD1 CSVEYSRGRETQYF TGCAGCGTTGAGTACTCCAGGGGGCGGGAGACCCAGTACTTC
TRBJ1-5 few TRBV4-1 TRBD1 CASSQEDRARTKPQHF TGCGCCAGCAGCCAAGAGGACAGGGCACGAACTAAGCCCCAGCATTTT
TRBJ2-1 few TRBV4-1 TRBD2 CASSQESRGGAYEQFF TGCGCCAGCAGCCAAGAGTCACGCGGGGGGGCTTATGAGCAGTTCTTC
TRBJ2-7 NA TRBV5-1 NA CASSLEWGFYEQYF TGCGCCAGCAGCTTGGAGTGGGGCTTCTACGAGCAGTACTTC